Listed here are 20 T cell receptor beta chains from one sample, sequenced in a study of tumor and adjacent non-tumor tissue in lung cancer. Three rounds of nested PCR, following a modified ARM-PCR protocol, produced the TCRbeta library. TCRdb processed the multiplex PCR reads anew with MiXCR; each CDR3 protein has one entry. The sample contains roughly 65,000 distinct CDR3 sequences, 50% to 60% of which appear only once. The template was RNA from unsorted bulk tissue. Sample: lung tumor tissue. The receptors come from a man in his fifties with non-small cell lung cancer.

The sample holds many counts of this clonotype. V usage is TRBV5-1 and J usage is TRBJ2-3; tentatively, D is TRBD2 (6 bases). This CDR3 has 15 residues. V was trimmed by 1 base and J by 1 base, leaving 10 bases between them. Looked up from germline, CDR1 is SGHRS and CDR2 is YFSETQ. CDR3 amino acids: CASSLPSEGTDTQYF. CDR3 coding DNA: TGCGCCAGCAGCTTGCCTAGCGAGGGCACAGATACGCAGTATTTT. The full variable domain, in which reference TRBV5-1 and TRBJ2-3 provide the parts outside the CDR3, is KAGVTQTPRYLIKTRGQQVTLSCSPISGHRSVSWYQQTPGQGLQFLFEYFSETQRNKGNFPGRFSGRQFSNSRSEMNVSTLELGDSALYLCASSLPSEGTDTQYFGPGTRLTVL.

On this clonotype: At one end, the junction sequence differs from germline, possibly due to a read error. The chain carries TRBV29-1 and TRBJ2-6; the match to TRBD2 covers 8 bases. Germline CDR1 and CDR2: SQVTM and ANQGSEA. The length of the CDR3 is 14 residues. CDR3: CSIGELGGANVVIF. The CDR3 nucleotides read TGCAGCATTGGAGAGCTCGGGGGGGCCAACGTCGTGATTTTC.

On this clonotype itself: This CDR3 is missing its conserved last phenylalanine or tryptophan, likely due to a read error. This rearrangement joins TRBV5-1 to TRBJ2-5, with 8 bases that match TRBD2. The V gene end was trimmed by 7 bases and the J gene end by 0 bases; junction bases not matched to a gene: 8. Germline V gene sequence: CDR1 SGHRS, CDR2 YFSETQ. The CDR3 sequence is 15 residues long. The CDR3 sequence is CASGSGAGDQETQYS. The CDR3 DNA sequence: TGCGCCAGCGGGTCTGGAGCGGGGGACCAAGAGACCCAGTACTCC.

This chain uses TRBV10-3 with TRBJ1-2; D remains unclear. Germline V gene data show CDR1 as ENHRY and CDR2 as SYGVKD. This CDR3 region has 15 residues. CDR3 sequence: CGTSESIRQVDGYTF. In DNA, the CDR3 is TGTGGCACCAGTGAGTCGATTAGGCAGGTAGATGGCTACACCTTC.

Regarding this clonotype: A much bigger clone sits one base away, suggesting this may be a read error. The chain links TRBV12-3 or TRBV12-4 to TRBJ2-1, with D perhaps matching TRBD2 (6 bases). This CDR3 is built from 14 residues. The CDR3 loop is CASGLPGAYNEQFF. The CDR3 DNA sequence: TGTGCCAGCGGTTTACCGGGGGCCTACAATGAGCAGTTCTTC.

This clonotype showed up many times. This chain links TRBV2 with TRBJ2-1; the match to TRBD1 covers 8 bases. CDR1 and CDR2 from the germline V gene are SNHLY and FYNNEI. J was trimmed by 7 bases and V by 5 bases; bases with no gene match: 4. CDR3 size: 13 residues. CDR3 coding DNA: TGTGCCAGCAGTCCGACAGGGGTGAATGAGCAGTTCTTC. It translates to CASSPTGVNEQFF.

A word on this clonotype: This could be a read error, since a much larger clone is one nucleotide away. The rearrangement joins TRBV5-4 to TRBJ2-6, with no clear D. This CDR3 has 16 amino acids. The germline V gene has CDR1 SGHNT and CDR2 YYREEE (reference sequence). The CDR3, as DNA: TGTGCCGGCAGCCTGACGTACTCCTCTGGGGCCAACGTCCTGACTTTC. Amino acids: CAGSLTYSSGANVLTF.

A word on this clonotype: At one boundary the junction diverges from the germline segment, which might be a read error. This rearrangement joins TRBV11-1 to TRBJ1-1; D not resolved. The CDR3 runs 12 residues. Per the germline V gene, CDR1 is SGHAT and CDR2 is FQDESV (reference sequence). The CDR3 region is CVSRLAGSEAFF. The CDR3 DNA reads TGTGTCAGCCGCTTAGCGGGGAGTGAGGCTTTCTTT. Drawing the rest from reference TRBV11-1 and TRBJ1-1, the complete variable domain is EAEVAQSPRYKITEKSQAVAFWCDPISGHATLYWYRQILGQGPELLVQFQDESVVDDSQLPKDRFSAERLKGVDSTLKIQPAELGDSAMYLCVSRLAGSEAFFGQGTRLTVV.

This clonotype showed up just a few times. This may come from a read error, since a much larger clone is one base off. Here the CDR3 reads CATQGANKQYF. CDR3 bases: TGTGCCACCCAGGGGGCCAACAAGCAGTACTTC. This chain joins TRBV4-2 and TRBJ2-7, with TRBD1 matching over 8 bases. Trimming took 10 bases from V and 8 from J; bases not matched to a gene: 7. CDR1 is LGHNA, CDR2 YNFKEQ, per germline. CDR3 size: 11 residues.

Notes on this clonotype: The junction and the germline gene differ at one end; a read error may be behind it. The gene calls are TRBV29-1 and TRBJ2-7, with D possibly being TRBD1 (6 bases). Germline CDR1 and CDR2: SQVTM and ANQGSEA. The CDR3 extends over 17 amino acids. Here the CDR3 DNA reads TGCAACGTTGTAGACAGGTTTAGACTCTCCGGAGGCTACGAGCAGTACTTC. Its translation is CNVVDRFRLSGGYEQYF.

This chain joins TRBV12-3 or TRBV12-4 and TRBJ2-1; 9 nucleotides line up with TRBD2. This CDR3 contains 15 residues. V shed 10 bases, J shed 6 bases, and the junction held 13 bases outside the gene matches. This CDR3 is CAMRLAATTFNEQFF. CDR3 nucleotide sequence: TGTGCCATGAGACTAGCGGCTACAACCTTCAATGAGCAGTTCTTC.

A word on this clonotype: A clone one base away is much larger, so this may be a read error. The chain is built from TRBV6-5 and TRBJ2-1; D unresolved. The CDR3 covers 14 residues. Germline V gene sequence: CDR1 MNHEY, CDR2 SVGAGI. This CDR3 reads CAGSYSPGRGEQFF. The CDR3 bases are TGTGCCGGCAGTTACTCCCCGGGTCGCGGTGAGCAGTTCTTC.

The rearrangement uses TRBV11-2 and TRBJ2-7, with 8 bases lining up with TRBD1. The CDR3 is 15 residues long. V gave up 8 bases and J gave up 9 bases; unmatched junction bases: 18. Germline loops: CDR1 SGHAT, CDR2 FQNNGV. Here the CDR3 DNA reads TGTGCCAGCTTAGCCCTTCCGGGACAGGCTTTGGTGCAGTACTTC. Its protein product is CASLALPGQALVQYF.

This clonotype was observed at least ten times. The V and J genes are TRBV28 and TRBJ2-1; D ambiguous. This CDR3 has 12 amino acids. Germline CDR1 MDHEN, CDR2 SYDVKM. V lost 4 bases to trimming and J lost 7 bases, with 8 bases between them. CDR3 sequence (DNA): TGTGCCAGCAGTTCGCGGATTAATGAGCAGTTCTTC. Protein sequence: CASSSRINEQFF.

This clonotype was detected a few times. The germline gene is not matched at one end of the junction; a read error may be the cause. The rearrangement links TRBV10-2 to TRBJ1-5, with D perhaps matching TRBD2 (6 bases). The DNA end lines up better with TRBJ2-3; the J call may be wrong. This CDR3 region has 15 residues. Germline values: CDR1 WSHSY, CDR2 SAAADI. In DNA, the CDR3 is TGTGCCAGCAGTGAGCCCCCAGCGGGCAATCAGCCCCAGTATTTT. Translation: CASSEPPAGNQPQYF.

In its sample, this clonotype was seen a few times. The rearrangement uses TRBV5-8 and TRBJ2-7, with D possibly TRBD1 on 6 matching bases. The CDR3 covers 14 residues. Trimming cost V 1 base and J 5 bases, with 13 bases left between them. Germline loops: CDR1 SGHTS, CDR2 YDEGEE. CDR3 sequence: CASSLRQGNNEQYF. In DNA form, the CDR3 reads TGTGCCAGCAGCTTGCGGCAGGGGAACAACGAGCAGTACTTC.

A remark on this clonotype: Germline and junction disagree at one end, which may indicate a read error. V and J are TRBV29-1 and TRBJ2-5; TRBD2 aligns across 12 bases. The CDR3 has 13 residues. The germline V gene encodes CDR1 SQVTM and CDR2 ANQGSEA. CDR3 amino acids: CSVPLLAGGPQHF. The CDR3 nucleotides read TGTAGCGTTCCCCTCCTAGCGGGAGGGCCCCAGCATTTC. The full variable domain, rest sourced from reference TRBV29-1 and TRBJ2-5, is SAVISQKPSRDICQRGTSLTIQCQVDSQVTMMFWYRQQPGQSLTLIATANQGSEATYESGFVIDKFPISRPNLTFSTLTVSNMSPEDSSIYLCSVPLLAGGPQHFGPGTRLLVL.

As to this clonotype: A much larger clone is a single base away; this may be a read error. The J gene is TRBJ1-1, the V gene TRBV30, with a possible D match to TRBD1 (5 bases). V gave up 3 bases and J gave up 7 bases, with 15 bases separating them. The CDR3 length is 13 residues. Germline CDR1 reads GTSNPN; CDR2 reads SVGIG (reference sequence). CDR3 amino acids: CAWSPRRGIEAFF. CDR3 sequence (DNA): TGTGCCTGGAGCCCGCGGAGGGGCATTGAAGCTTTCTTT.

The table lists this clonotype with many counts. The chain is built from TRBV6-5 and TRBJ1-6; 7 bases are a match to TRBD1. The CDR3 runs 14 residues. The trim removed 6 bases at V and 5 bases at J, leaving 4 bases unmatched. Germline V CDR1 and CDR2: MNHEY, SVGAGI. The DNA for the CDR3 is TGTGCCAGCAGCACACAGGGGAATAATTCACCCCTCCACTTT. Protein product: CASSTQGNNSPLHF.

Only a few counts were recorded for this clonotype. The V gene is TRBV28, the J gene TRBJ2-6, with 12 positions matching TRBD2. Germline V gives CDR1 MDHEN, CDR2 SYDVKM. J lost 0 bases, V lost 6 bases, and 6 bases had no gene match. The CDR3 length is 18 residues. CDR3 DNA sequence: TGTGCCAGCAGCCCAGCTAGCGGGAGGGCCTCTGGGGCCAACGTCCTGACTTTC. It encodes CASSPASGRASGANVLTF.